The T cell receptor beta chain described here comes from a study of Ad26.COV2.S vaccination and SARS-CoV-2 variants. Assay: immunoSEQ multiplex PCR; the TCRdb copy retains only in-frame clones and omits some. The profile shows some 250,000 clones, 88% of them singletons. Treatment of the sample: some 20 received Ad26.COV2.S at low or high dose, single or two shots; about 5 received placebo; per-sample allocation not given. Vaccine and placebo recipients were sampled on day 63 after the first injection. This CDR3 contains 16 residues. Unmatched junction bases numbered 3, after V lost 2 bases and J lost 5 bases. Germline assignment: CDR1 MNHNY and CDR2 SVGAGI (reference sequence).

The receptor's source is a person aged 18-65 years who received the Ad26.COV2.S COVID-19 vaccine or a placebo. The gene calls are TRBV6-6 and TRBJ2-1; 13 bases match TRBD2. The specimen comprised peripheral blood, sampled in a trial of Ad26.COV2.S vaccine versus placebo. The CDR3 DNA reads as TGTGCCAGCAGTTACAGCGGACTAGCGGGGGACAATGAGCAGTTCTTC. Its translation is CASSYSGLAGDNEQFF.